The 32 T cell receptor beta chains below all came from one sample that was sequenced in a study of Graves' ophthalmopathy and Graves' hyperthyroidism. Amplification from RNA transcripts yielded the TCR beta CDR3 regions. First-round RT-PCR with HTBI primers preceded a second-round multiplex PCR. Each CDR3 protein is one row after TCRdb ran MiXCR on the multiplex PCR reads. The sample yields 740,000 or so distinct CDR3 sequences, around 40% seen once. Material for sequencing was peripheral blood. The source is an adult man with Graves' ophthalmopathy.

The CDR3 nucleotides read TGCGCCAGCAGCCAAATATATGCAACTAATGAAAAACTGTTTTTT. Its protein product is CASSQIYATNEKLFF. The rearrangement joins TRBV4-3 to TRBJ1-4; D is undetermined. The CDR3 contains 15 residues. Germline V gene lookup returns CDR1 LGHNA and CDR2 YSLEER. V lost 2 bases, J lost 0 bases, and 7 bases lay in between.

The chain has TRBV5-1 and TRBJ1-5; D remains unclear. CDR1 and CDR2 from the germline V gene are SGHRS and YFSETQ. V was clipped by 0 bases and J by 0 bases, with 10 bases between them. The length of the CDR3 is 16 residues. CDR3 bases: TGCGCCAGCAGCTTGGGTGGATCCTATAGCAATCAGCCCCAGCATTTT. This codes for CASSLGGSYSNQPQHF.

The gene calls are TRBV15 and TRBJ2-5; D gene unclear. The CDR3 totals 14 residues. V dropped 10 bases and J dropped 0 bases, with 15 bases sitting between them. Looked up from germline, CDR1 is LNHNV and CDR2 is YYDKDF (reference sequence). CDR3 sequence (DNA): TGTGCCAGCAGTTCGTTTGGGGACCAAGAGACCCAGTACTTC. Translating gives CASSSFGDQETQYF.

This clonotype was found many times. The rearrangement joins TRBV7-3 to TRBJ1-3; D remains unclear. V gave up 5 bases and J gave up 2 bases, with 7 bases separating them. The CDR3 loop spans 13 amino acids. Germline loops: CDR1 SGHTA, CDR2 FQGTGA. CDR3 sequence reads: CASSLRAGNTIYF. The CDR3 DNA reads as TGTGCCAGCAGCCTCCGCGCTGGAAACACCATATATTTT.

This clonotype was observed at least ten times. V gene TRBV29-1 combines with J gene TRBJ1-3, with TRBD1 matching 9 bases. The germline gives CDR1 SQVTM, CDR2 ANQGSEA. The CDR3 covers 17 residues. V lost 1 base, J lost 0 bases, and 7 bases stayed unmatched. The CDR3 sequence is CSVEGTGTGISGNTIYF. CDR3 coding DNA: TGCAGCGTTGAAGGTACCGGGACAGGGATCTCTGGAAACACCATATATTTT.

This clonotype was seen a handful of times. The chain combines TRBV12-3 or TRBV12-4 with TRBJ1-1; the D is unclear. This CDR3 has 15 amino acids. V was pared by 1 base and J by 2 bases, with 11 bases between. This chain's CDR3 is CASSLEFGGNTEAFF. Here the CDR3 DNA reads TGTGCCAGCAGTTTAGAGTTCGGCGGCAACACTGAAGCTTTCTTT.

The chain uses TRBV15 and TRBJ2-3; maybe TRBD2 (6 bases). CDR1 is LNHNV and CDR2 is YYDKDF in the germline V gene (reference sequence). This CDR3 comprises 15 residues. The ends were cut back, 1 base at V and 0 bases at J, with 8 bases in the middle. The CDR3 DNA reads TGTGCCACCAGCAGAGGGGGACTCAGCACAGATACGCAGTATTTT. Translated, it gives CATSRGGLSTDTQYF.

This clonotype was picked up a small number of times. Here the CDR3 DNA reads TGTGCCAGCAGCATGCGGGACAGGGGATACGAGCAGTACTTC. This encodes CASSMRDRGYEQYF. The rearrangement joins TRBV7-9 to TRBJ2-7, with 10 bases lining up with TRBD1. The CDR3 has 14 residues. Looked up from germline, CDR1 is SEHNR and CDR2 is FQNEAQ (reference sequence). V gave up 5 bases and J gave up 4 bases; unmatched junction bases: 5.

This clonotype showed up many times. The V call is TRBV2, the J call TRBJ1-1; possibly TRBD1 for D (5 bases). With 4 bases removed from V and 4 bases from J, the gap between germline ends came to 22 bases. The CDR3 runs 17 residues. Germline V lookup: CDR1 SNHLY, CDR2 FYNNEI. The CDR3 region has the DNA TGTGCCAGCAGTGGAAGGACTACAGGAGGGCCAAGCACTGAAGCTTTCTTT. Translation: CASSGRTTGGPSTEAFF.

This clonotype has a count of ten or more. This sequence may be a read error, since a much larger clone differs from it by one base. The CDR3 sequence is CASSLMYEQYF. CDR3 sequence (DNA): TGTGCCAGCAGCTTAATGTACGAGCAGTACTTC. V usage is TRBV7-2 and J usage is TRBJ2-7; D is ambiguous. The germline V and J ends were trimmed by 2 bases and 4 bases, with 3 bases remaining between them. CDR3 length: 11 amino acids. Germline V gene lookup returns CDR1 SGHTA and CDR2 FQGNSA.

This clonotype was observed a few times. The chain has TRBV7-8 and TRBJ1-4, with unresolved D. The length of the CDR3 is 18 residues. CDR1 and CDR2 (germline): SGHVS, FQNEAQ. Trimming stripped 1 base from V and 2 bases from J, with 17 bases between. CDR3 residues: CASSLVSATAGTNEKLFF. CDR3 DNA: TGTGCCAGCAGCTTAGTGTCAGCGACGGCCGGTACTAATGAAAAACTGTTTTTT.

The CDR3 DNA is TGTGCCAGCAGCTTTGATTCTACTCAGCCCCAGCATTTT. Protein sequence: CASSFDSTQPQHF. The chain combines TRBV11-2 with TRBJ1-5; D remains ambiguous. CDR3 length: 13 amino acids. Germline V lookup: CDR1 SGHAT, CDR2 FQNNGV. V lost 3 bases and J 6 bases, leaving 9 bases between the germline ends.

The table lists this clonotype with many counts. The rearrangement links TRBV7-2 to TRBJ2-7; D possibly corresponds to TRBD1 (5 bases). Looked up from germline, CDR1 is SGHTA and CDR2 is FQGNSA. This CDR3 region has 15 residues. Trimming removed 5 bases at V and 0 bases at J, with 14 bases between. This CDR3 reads CASSLIEGHSYEQYF. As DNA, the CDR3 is TGTGCCAGCAGCCTGATCGAAGGACACTCCTACGAGCAGTACTTC.

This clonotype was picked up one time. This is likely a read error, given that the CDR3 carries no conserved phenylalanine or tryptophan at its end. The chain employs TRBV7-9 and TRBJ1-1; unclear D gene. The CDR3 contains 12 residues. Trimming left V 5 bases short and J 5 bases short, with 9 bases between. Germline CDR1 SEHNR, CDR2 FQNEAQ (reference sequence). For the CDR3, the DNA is TGTGCCAGCAGCCGTATAGGAACTGAAGCTTTCCTT. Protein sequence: CASSRIGTEAFL.

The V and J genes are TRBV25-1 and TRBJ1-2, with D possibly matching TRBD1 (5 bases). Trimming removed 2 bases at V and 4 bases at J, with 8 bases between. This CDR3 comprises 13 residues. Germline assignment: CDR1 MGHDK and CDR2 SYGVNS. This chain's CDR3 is CASSEQGGYGYTF. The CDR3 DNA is TGTGCCAGCAGTGAACAGGGCGGCTATGGCTACACCTTC.

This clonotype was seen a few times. CDR3: CSASGEGSQETQYF. The DNA of the CDR3 is TGCAGTGCTAGTGGGGAGGGGAGCCAAGAGACCCAGTACTTC. This chain joins TRBV20-1 and TRBJ2-5; 7 positions match TRBD2. The CDR3 runs 14 residues. Germline V gene lookup returns CDR1 DFQATT and CDR2 SNEGSKA (reference sequence). V lost 3 bases, J lost 1 base, and 5 bases stayed unmatched.

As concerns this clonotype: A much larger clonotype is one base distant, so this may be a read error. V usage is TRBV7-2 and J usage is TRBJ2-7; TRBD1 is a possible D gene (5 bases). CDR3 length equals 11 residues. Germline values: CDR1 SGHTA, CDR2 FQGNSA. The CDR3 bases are TGTGCCAGCGGACAACTCTACGAGCGGTACTTC. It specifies CASGQLYERYF.

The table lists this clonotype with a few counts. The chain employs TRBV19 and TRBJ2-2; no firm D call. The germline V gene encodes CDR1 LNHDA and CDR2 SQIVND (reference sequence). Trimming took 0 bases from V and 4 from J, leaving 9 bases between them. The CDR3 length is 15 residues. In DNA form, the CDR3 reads TGTGCCAGTAGTATAGAGTCACTCGTCACCGGGGAGCTGTTTTTT. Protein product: CASSIESLVTGELFF.

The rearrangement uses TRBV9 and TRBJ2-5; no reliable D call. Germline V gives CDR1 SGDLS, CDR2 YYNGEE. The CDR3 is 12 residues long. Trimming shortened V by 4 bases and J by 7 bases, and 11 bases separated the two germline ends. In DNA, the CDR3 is TGTGCCAGCAGCTTAGGAGTGGGGACCCAGTACTTC. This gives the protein CASSLGVGTQYF.

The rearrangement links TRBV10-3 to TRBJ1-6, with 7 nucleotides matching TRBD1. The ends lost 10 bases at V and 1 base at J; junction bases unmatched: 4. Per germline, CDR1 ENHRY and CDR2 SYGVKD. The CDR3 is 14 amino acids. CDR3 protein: CASTGDSYNSPLHF. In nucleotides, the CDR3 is TGTGCCAGTACAGGGGATTCCTATAATTCACCCCTCCACTTT.

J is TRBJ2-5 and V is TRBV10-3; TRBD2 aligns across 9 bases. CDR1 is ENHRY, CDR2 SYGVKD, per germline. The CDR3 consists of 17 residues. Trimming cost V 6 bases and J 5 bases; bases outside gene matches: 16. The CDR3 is CAIRPVAGGQGLETQYF. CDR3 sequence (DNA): TGTGCCATCAGACCCGTCGCGGGGGGGCAGGGCTTGGAGACCCAGTACTTC.

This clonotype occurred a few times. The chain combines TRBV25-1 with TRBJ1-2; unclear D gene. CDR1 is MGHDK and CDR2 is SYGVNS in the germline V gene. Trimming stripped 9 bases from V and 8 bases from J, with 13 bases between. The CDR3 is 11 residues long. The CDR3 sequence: CASGREVGYTF. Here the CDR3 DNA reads TGTGCCAGTGGACGCGAAGTGGGCTACACCTTC.

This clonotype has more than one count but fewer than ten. CDR3 sequence (DNA): TGTGCCAGCAGTCGAGGGCCTTATGAAGCTTTCTTT. Translated, it gives CASSRGPYEAFF. The chain combines TRBV7-3 with TRBJ1-1; no definite D call. Germline CDR1 is SGHTA and CDR2 is FQGTGA. Trimming cost V 6 bases and J 7 bases, with 12 bases left between them. This CDR3 has 12 residues.

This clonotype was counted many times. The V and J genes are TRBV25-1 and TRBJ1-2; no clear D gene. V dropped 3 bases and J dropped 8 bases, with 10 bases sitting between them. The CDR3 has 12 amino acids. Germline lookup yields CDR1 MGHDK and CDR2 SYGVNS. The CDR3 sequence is CASSDVPGGYTF. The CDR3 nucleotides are TGTGCCAGCAGTGACGTACCGGGGGGCTACACCTTC.

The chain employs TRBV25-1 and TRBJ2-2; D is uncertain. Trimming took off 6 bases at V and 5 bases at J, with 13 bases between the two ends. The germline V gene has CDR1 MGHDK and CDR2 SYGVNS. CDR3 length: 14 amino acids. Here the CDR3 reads CASSPGPITGELFF. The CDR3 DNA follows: TGTGCCAGCAGCCCCGGGCCAATAACCGGGGAGCTGTTTTTT.

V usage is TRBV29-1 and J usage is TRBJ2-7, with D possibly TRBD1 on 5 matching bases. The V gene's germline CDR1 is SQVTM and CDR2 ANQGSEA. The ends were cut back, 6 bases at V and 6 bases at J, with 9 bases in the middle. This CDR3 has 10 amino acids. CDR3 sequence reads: CSVDTGEQYF. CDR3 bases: TGCAGCGTCGATACAGGCGAGCAGTACTTC.

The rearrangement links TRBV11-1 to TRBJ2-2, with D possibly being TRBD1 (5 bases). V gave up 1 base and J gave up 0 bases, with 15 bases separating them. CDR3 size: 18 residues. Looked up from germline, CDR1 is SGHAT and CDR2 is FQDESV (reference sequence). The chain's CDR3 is CASSLGQPTTSNTGELFF. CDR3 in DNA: TGTGCCAGCAGCTTAGGACAGCCCACCACATCGAACACCGGGGAGCTGTTTTTT.

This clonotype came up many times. This chain's CDR3 is CATSRKDQPQHF. The CDR3 DNA is TGTGCCACCAGCAGAAAGGATCAGCCCCAGCATTTT. The V and J genes are TRBV15 and TRBJ1-5, with D unresolved. CDR1 and CDR2 (germline): LNHNV, YYDKDF (reference sequence). V lost 2 bases and J lost 5, with 4 bases in between. This CDR3 spans 12 amino acids.

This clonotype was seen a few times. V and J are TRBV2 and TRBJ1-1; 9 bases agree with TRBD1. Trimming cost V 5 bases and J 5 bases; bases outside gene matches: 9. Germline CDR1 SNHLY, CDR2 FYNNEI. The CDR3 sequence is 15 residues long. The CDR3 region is CASSPWTGEGTEAFF. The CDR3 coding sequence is TGTGCCAGCAGTCCCTGGACAGGGGAGGGTACTGAAGCTTTCTTT.

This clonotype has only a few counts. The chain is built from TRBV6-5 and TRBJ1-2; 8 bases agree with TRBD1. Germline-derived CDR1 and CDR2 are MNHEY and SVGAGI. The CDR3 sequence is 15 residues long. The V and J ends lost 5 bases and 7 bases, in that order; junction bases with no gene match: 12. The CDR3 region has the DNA TGTGCCAGCAGTGAGATCGAAGACAGGGGAGGTGGCTACACCTTC. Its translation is CASSEIEDRGGGYTF.

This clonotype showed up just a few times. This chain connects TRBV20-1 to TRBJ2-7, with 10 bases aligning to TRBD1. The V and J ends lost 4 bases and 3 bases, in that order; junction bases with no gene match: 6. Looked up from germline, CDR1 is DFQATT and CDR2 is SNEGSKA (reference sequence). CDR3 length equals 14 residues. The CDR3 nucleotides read TGCAGTGCTATTCAGACAGGGGGCGTCTACGAGCAGTACTTC. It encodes CSAIQTGGVYEQYF.

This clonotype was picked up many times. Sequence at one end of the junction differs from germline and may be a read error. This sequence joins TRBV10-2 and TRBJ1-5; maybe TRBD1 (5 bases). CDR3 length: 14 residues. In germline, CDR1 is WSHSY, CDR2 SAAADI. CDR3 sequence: CASSEGYSNQPQHF. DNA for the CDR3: TGTGCCAGCAGTGAGGGGTATAGCAATCAGCCCCAGCATTTT.